Following are 24 T cell receptor beta chains from one sample sequenced in a study of shared clonotypes between healthy human individuals. TCRdb's copy holds only in-frame clones and misses some; the assay was immunoSEQ multiplex PCR. The sample comprises fewer than 600,000 clones, more than 70% of which are singletons, and around 12% rests with the top ten. The sequenced sample consisted of PBMCs. The receptors come from a woman aged 40 to 50 in good health. Some clones in this sample may be carry-over from other donors' samples.

The chain carries TRBV7-9 and TRBJ2-7; 10 bases map to TRBD2. V gave up 5 bases and J gave up 5 bases; unmatched junction bases: 12. The CDR3 is 16 amino acids. The germline V gene has CDR1 SEHNR and CDR2 FQNEAQ (reference sequence). The CDR3 DNA follows: TGTGCCAGCAGCCCCACCGGTCCTAGCGGGAGTCACGAGCAGTACTTC. It yields the protein CASSPTGPSGSHEQYF. The full variable domain, rest sourced from reference TRBV7-9 and TRBJ2-7, is DTGVSQNPRHKITKRGQNVTFRCDPISEHNRLYWYRQTLGQGPEFLTYFQNEAQLEKSRLLSDRFSAERPKGSFSTLEIQRTEQGDSAMYLCASSPTGPSGSHEQYFGPGTRLTVT.

This chain joins TRBV19 and TRBJ1-5, with 7 bases lining up with TRBD1. The trim removed 4 bases at V and 5 bases at J, leaving 8 bases unmatched. CDR1 and CDR2 from the germline V gene are LNHDA and SQIVND (reference sequence). The CDR3 loop spans 15 amino acids. CDR3: CASSTRARGDQPQHF. Written as DNA, the CDR3 is TGTGCCAGTAGTACAAGGGCCAGGGGGGATCAGCCCCAGCATTTT.

The chain links TRBV10-3 to TRBJ1-6; perhaps TRBD1 as D (6 bases). The CDR3 is 18 amino acids. Germline CDR1 and CDR2: ENHRY and SYGVKD. V was clipped by 4 bases and J by 0 bases, with 16 bases between them. CDR3 protein: CAISVLRQASSYNSPLHF. CDR3 nucleotide sequence: TGTGCCATCAGTGTTCTAAGACAGGCCAGCTCCTATAATTCACCCCTCCACTTT.

The rearrangement joins TRBV5-6 to TRBJ2-2; D might be TRBD1 (6 bases). Germline values: CDR1 SGHDT, CDR2 YYEEEE. Trimming took 5 bases from V and 10 from J, leaving 18 bases between them. The CDR3 runs to 14 residues. The CDR3 loop is CASRYEGQLVELFF. In nucleotides, the CDR3 is TGTGCCAGCAGATATGAAGGACAGCTGGTGGAGCTGTTTTTT. The variable domain in full, with the rest retrieved from reference TRBV5-6 and TRBJ2-2, is DAGVTQSPTHLIKTRGQQVTLRCSPKSGHDTVSWYQQALGQGPQFIFQYYEEEERQRGNFPDRFSGHQFPNYSSELNVNALLLGDSALYLCASRYEGQLVELFFGEGSRLTVL.

This clone was counted a single time. This chain connects TRBV29-1 to TRBJ2-4; 10 nucleotides agree with TRBD2. This CDR3 comprises 15 residues. V was pared by 4 bases and J by 8 bases, with 11 bases of the junction left unmatched. Germline assignment: CDR1 SQVTM and CDR2 ANQGSEA. CDR3 in amino acids: CSVVLLAGVRDIQYF. CDR3 coding DNA: TGCAGCGTTGTCTTGCTAGCGGGAGTGAGGGACATTCAGTACTTC.

This clone occurred once. The chain employs TRBV5-1 and TRBJ1-1; no reliable D call. This CDR3 contains 13 residues. Germline assignment: CDR1 SGHRS and CDR2 YFSETQ. Trimming removed 0 bases from V and 1 base from J, with 4 bases in between. The CDR3 sequence is CASSLGRNTEAFF. CDR3 nucleotide sequence: TGCGCCAGCAGCTTGGGGAGGAACACTGAAGCTTTCTTT.

The genes are TRBV19 and TRBJ2-7, with 10 bases lining up with TRBD2. V shed 4 bases, J shed 3 bases, and the junction held 9 bases outside the gene matches. Germline assignment: CDR1 LNHDA and CDR2 SQIVND (reference sequence). The CDR3 has 16 amino acids. CDR3 in amino acids: CASSRRSSGSGYEQYF. DNA for the CDR3: TGTGCCAGTAGTAGAAGGTCTAGCGGGAGTGGCTACGAGCAGTACTTC.

The genes are TRBV6-5 and TRBJ2-3; tentative D call: TRBD2 (6 bases). The CDR3 is 16 residues long. Germline loops: CDR1 MNHEY, CDR2 SVGAGI. Trimming took 4 bases from V and 0 from J, leaving 14 bases between them. The CDR3 reads CASSLVVGSSTDTQYF. The CDR3 DNA sequence: TGTGCCAGCAGTTTGGTGGTCGGGAGTAGCACAGATACGCAGTATTTT.

The CDR3 region is CASSFGWTNYGYTF. The CDR3 DNA is TGTGCCAGCAGCTTCGGATGGACAAACTATGGCTACACCTTC. This chain links TRBV7-9 with TRBJ1-2, with D perhaps TRBD1 (5 bases). The germline gives CDR1 SEHNR, CDR2 FQNEAQ (reference sequence). Trimming removed 3 bases at V and 2 bases at J, with 10 bases between. This CDR3 region has 14 residues.

The chain employs TRBV7-9 and TRBJ1-4; 7 nucleotides match TRBD1. CDR3 length: 13 amino acids. V shed 3 bases, J shed 8 bases, and the junction held 3 bases outside the gene matches. Germline V gives CDR1 SEHNR, CDR2 FQNEAQ (reference sequence). CDR3 sequence (DNA): TGTGCCAGCAGCTTTTCAGGGGGAGAAAAACTGTTTTTT. Translated, it gives CASSFSGGEKLFF.

V and J are TRBV25-1 and TRBJ2-3; 10 nucleotides align to TRBD1. The CDR3 is 16 amino acids. Germline values: CDR1 MGHDK, CDR2 SYGVNS. Trimming removed 7 bases from V and 6 bases from J; junction bases left unmatched: 13. The CDR3 coding sequence is TGTGCCAGCACCTCGACGGGAGGGACAGGGGCCGATACGCAGTATTTT. The encoded protein is CASTSTGGTGADTQYF.

This clone was seen just once. V gene TRBV5-1 combines with J gene TRBJ1-5, with D possibly matching TRBD1 (5 bases). CDR1 and CDR2 from the germline V gene are SGHRS and YFSETQ. The CDR3 is 14 residues long. V lost 4 bases to trimming and J lost 4 bases, with 12 bases between them. The DNA of the CDR3 is TGCGCCAGCAGCCCCGACGCAGGGAATCAGCCCCAGCATTTT. It codes for CASSPDAGNQPQHF.

This rearrangement joins TRBV15 to TRBJ1-1, with D possibly being TRBD1 (6 bases). Germline CDR1 is LNHNV and CDR2 is YYDKDF (reference sequence). The CDR3 has 15 amino acids. V lost 5 bases, J lost 10 bases, and 23 bases lay in between. This chain's CDR3 is CATSGSLDSLFGAFF. The CDR3 bases are TGTGCCACCAGCGGGTCACTGGACAGCCTCTTTGGAGCTTTCTTT. Drawing the rest from reference TRBV15 and TRBJ1-1, the complete variable domain is DAMVIQNPRYQVTQFGKPVTLSCSQTLNHNVMYWYQQKSSQAPKLLFHYYDKDFNNEADTPDNFQSRRPNTSFCFLDIRSPGLGDTAMYLCATSGSLDSLFGAFFGQGTRLTVV.

The chain is built from TRBV5-6 and TRBJ2-1; possibly TRBD2 for D (5 bases). Trimming pared 2 bases from V and 12 bases from J, leaving 9 bases between. The CDR3 runs 11 residues. Germline V gene sequence: CDR1 SGHDT, CDR2 YYEEEE. This CDR3 is CASSFGVPQFF. DNA of the CDR3: TGTGCCAGCAGCTTCGGGGTACCGCAGTTCTTC.

The rearrangement links TRBV7-8 to TRBJ2-7; 9 bases fit TRBD1. After removal of 5 bases from V and 6 bases from J, the junction contained 5 bases not matched to a gene. There are 13 residues in the CDR3. Germline V lookup: CDR1 SGHVS, CDR2 FQNEAQ. The CDR3 DNA is TGTGCCAGCAGCAAGGCGACAGGGGGCGAGCAGTACTTC. Encoded protein: CASSKATGGEQYF.

The rearrangement uses TRBV7-9 and TRBJ2-3; the match to TRBD1 covers 9 bases. V was pared by 5 bases and J by 3 bases, with 9 bases of the junction left unmatched. CDR3 length: 16 amino acids. CDR1 SEHNR and CDR2 FQNEAQ come from the germline V gene (reference sequence). CDR3 region: CASSRKTGGTTDTQYF. DNA of the CDR3: TGTGCCAGCAGCCGGAAGACAGGGGGAACGACAGATACGCAGTATTTT.

V and J are TRBV21-1 and TRBJ1-1; TRBD1, as called in the table, went unchecked against the DNA. TRBV21-1 constitutes a pseudogene. The CDR3 has 18 amino acids. The CDR3 reads CASSKVRDRVTRDTEAFF. DNA for the CDR3: TGTGCCAGCAGCAAAGTTCGAGACAGGGTGACCAGGGACACTGAAGCTTTCTTT.

The chain recombines TRBV5-3 with TRBJ1-3; D gene ambiguous. TRBV5-3 is placed among ORFs of uncertain function. The CDR3 extends over 13 amino acids. Trimming shortened V by 4 bases and J by 4 bases, and 9 bases separated the two germline ends. CDR3 DNA sequence: TGTGCCAGAAGCGCGGGTAAAGGAAACACCATATATTTT. Translating it yields CARSAGKGNTIYF.

The V and J genes are TRBV7-9 and TRBJ1-2; a weak D match, TRBD1 (5 bases). The germline V gene has CDR1 SEHNR and CDR2 FQNEAQ (reference sequence). V lost 5 bases, J lost 8 bases, and 9 bases lay in between. The length of the CDR3 is 11 residues. The DNA of the CDR3 is TGTGCCAGCAGCATGACAGACGGCTACACCTTC. Protein: CASSMTDGYTF.

The table lists this clone with a count of one. This rearrangement joins TRBV2 to TRBJ2-2; weak D call: TRBD2 (5 bases). Germline values: CDR1 SNHLY, CDR2 FYNNEI. The CDR3 loop spans 13 amino acids. V was shortened by 8 bases and J by 4 bases, with 11 bases between the two germline ends. Here the CDR3 reads CASGLGGTGELFF. The CDR3 DNA follows: TGTGCCAGCGGACTCGGAGGCACCGGGGAGCTGTTTTTT.

This chain uses TRBV7-9 with TRBJ2-3; D may be TRBD2 (5 bases). V was clipped by 7 bases and J by 5 bases, with 7 bases between them. Per germline, CDR1 SEHNR and CDR2 FQNEAQ (reference sequence). The CDR3 extends over 11 amino acids. Here the CDR3 reads CASTRVDTQYF. The CDR3 DNA reads as TGTGCCAGCACGCGGGTAGATACGCAGTATTTT.

For this clone: This sequence may be a read error, since a much larger clone differs from it by one base. This chain connects TRBV6-5 to TRBJ2-2; D gene unclear. The CDR3 is 12 residues long. Per germline, CDR1 MNHEY and CDR2 SVGAGI. Trimming took 4 bases from V and 0 from J, leaving 0 bases between them. The CDR3, as DNA: TGTGCCAGCAGTTCGAACACCGGGGAGCTGTTTTTT. Protein product: CASSSNTGELFF.

The J gene is TRBJ2-7, the V gene TRBV5-8, with 7 bases identical to TRBD1. Germline V gene sequence: CDR1 SGHTS, CDR2 YDEGEE. J lost 5 bases, V lost 2 bases, and 4 bases had no gene match. The CDR3 totals 13 residues. Written as DNA, the CDR3 is TGTGCCAGCAGCTTTCCCGGGACAGACGAGCAGTACTTC. Translated, it gives CASSFPGTDEQYF.

The rearrangement uses TRBV7-3 and TRBJ2-7; D not certain. V gave up 5 bases and J gave up 6 bases, with 20 bases separating them. CDR1 is SGHTA, CDR2 FQGTGA, per germline. This CDR3 is built from 15 residues. The CDR3: CASSIGPITAFEQYF. The CDR3 DNA reads TGTGCCAGCAGCATCGGACCTATTACGGCTTTCGAGCAGTACTTC. Complete variable domain (other parts from reference TRBV7-3 and TRBJ2-7): GAGVSQTPSNKVTEKGKYVELRCDPISGHTALYWYRQSLGQGPEFLIYFQGTGAADDSGLPNDRFFAVRPEGSVSTLKIQRTERGDSAVYLCASSIGPITAFEQYFGPGTRLTVT.